Following are 14 T cell receptor beta chains from one sample sequenced in a study of shared clonotypes between healthy human individuals. Sequencing used immunoSEQ multiplex PCR; TCRdb keeps in-frame clones, though not all of them. The sample has a few million clones; 85% to 95% are singletons. The material sequenced was naive CD4+ T cells from PBMCs. Subset indicated: CD45RA+ positively selected. Receptors were obtained from a man between 18 and 35 years old in good health. Some clones in this sample may be carry-over from other donors' samples.

A word on this clone: An end of the junction does not agree with germline; a read error may underlie this. The CDR3 DNA sequence: TGCGCCAGCAGCTTTGGCCACTATGGGTCTGAAAACACCATATATTTT. This gives the protein CASSFGHYGSENTIYF. J is TRBJ1-3 and V is TRBV5-1; D gene ambiguous. Germline CDR1 is SGHRS and CDR2 is YFSETQ. CDR3 length: 16 residues.

The chain has TRBV15 and TRBJ1-2; maybe TRBD1 (5 bases). Per the germline V gene, CDR1 is LNHNV and CDR2 is YYDKDF (reference sequence). Trimming shortened V by 1 base and J by 8 bases, and 11 bases separated the two germline ends. This CDR3 region has 13 residues. CDR3 sequence reads: CATSRAPGAGYTF. As DNA, the CDR3 is TGTGCCACCAGCAGAGCCCCTGGGGCAGGCTACACCTTC.

The V gene is TRBV28, the J gene TRBJ1-5, with D maybe TRBD1 (5 bases). The germline gives CDR1 MDHEN, CDR2 SYDVKM. The CDR3 runs 16 residues. Trimming pared 8 bases from V and 0 bases from J, leaving 17 bases between. DNA for the CDR3: TGTGCCAGCGGGGGGACTCGTCAATTTAGCAATCAGCCCCAGCATTTT. Amino acid sequence: CASGGTRQFSNQPQHF. Full variable domain (outside the CDR3, taken from reference TRBV28 and TRBJ1-5): DVKVTQSSRYLVKRTGEKVFLECVQDMDHENMFWYRQDPGLGLRLIYFSYDVKMKEKGDIPEGYSVSREKKERFSLILESASTNQTSMYLCASGGTRQFSNQPQHFGDGTRLSIL.

This rearrangement joins TRBV28 to TRBJ2-2; 11 bases map to TRBD2. Unmatched junction bases numbered 5, after V lost 8 bases and J lost 3 bases. This CDR3 comprises 15 residues. Germline CDR1 MDHEN, CDR2 SYDVKM. In DNA form, the CDR3 reads TGTGCCAGCGGCCTAGCGGGGGGTTACACCGGGGAGCTGTTTTTT. Protein sequence: CASGLAGGYTGELFF.

V is TRBV11-2 and J is TRBJ2-7; D gene ambiguous. This CDR3 has 15 amino acids. From germline, CDR1 is SGHAT and CDR2 FQNNGV. The ends were cut back, 3 bases at V and 0 bases at J, with 12 bases in the middle. DNA for the CDR3: TGTGCCAGCAGCTTGGTGGACGGACCCTCCTACGAGCAGTACTTC. Translated: CASSLVDGPSYEQYF. Using reference TRBV11-2 and TRBJ2-7 for the parts outside the CDR3, the full variable domain is EAGVAQSPRYKIIEKRQSVAFWCNPISGHATLYWYQQILGQGPKLLIQFQNNGVVDDSQLPKDRFSAERLKGVDSTLKIQPAKLEDSAVYLCASSLVDGPSYEQYFGPGTRLTVT.

V gene TRBV2 combines with J gene TRBJ2-4; 7 bases map to TRBD1. Germline assignment: CDR1 SNHLY and CDR2 FYNNEI. V gave up 10 bases and J gave up 6 bases; unmatched junction bases: 3. This CDR3 is built from 11 residues. The CDR3 DNA reads TGTGCCACTTACAGGGGAAACATTCAGTACTTC. Its translation is CATYRGNIQYF.

This chain uses TRBV10-3 with TRBJ1-3; D not certain. This CDR3 region has 16 residues. Germline-derived CDR1 and CDR2 are ENHRY and SYGVKD. Trimming left V 9 bases short and J 0 bases short, with 18 bases between. For the CDR3, the DNA is TGTGCCATAAGGGCCCTAAGCCCATACTCTGGAAACACCATATATTTT. Translation gives CAIRALSPYSGNTIYF.

The CDR3 bases are TGTGCCAGCAGCCGGGGGATAGCGGGAGCCGGCACAGATACGCAGTATTTT. This translates into CASSRGIAGAGTDTQYF. This chain connects TRBV28 to TRBJ2-3; 9 bases fit TRBD2. The CDR3 runs 17 residues. Germline V gives CDR1 MDHEN, CDR2 SYDVKM. After removal of 6 bases from V and 1 base from J, the junction contained 11 bases not matched to a gene. The full variable domain, in which reference TRBV28 and TRBJ2-3 provide the parts outside the CDR3, is DVKVTQSSRYLVKRTGEKVFLECVQDMDHENMFWYRQDPGLGLRLIYFSYDVKMKEKGDIPEGYSVSREKKERFSLILESASTNQTSMYLCASSRGIAGAGTDTQYFGPGTRLTVL.

CDR3 sequence (DNA): TGTGCTAGTGGTCCCGTGGGCACAGATACGCAGTATTTT. Protein sequence: CASGPVGTDTQYF. The V gene is TRBV12-5, the J gene TRBJ2-3; D unclear. Trimming stripped 5 bases from V and 1 base from J, with 7 bases between. The CDR3 is made up of 13 amino acids. CDR1 LGHNT and CDR2 FRNRAP come from the germline V gene.

Remarks on this clone: The conserved final phenylalanine or tryptophan is absent from the CDR3, which likely points to a read error. The chain combines TRBV7-9 with TRBJ1-2, with 7 bases fitting TRBD1. This CDR3 has 16 amino acids. V dropped 5 bases and J dropped 1; count of bases not matched to a gene: 10. In germline, CDR1 is SEHNR, CDR2 FQNEAQ (reference sequence). CDR3: CASSPTRGDSNYGYTL. The DNA for the CDR3 is TGTGCCAGCAGCCCTACCCGGGGGGACAGTAACTATGGCTACACCCTC.

The V call is TRBV30, the J call TRBJ1-3, with D possibly matching TRBD1 (5 bases). Trimming stripped 6 bases from V and 3 bases from J, with 18 bases between. Germline V gives CDR1 GTSNPN, CDR2 SVGIG (reference sequence). This CDR3 comprises 15 residues. The DNA for the CDR3 is TGTGCCTGCCGGGGGACTCCTTCCGGTGGAAACACCATATATTTT. It yields the protein CACRGTPSGGNTIYF.

A remark on this clone: The same CDR3 can be traced to other DNA sequences in this sample. The chain recombines TRBV7-3 with TRBJ2-1; TRBD2 is a possible D gene (5 bases). Trimming left V 1 base short and J 10 bases short, with 8 bases between. The CDR3 has 12 residues. Germline values: CDR1 SGHTA, CDR2 FQGTGA. CDR3 sequence: CASSLNTGEQFF. The CDR3 DNA follows: TGTGCCAGCAGCTTAAACACGGGAGAGCAGTTCTTC.

The chain carries TRBV4-1 and TRBJ2-2; D possibly matches TRBD1 or TRBD2 (8 bases each). This CDR3 is 15 amino acids long. V lost 4 bases and J 5 bases, leaving 14 bases between the germline ends. Germline V lookup: CDR1 MGHRA, CDR2 YSYEKL. CDR3 DNA: TGCGCCAGCAGCCCGCGGGGGGACAGGACCGGGGAGCTGTTTTTT. Translated: CASSPRGDRTGELFF.

The genes are TRBV28 and TRBJ1-4, with D possibly being TRBD1 (5 bases). Per the germline V gene, CDR1 is MDHEN and CDR2 is SYDVKM. V was cut by 3 bases and J by 0 bases, with 14 bases left in between. The CDR3 covers 17 residues. The chain's CDR3 is CASSFAQTVATNEKLFF. The CDR3 nucleotides read TGTGCCAGCAGTTTCGCCCAGACAGTTGCAACTAATGAAAAACTGTTTTTT. Using reference TRBV28 and TRBJ1-4 for the parts outside the CDR3, the full variable domain is DVKVTQSSRYLVKRTGEKVFLECVQDMDHENMFWYRQDPGLGLRLIYFSYDVKMKEKGDIPEGYSVSREKKERFSLILESASTNQTSMYLCASSFAQTVATNEKLFFGSGTQLSVL.